This T cell receptor beta chain was sequenced during a study of T cell clones after liver transplantation. Measured with immunoSEQ multiplex PCR; TCRdb has only the in-frame clones, and not every one. This sample has under 35,000 clones, with around 95% found just once. The V gene lost 3 bases and the J gene lost 2 bases, with 12 bases spanning the gap. Germline loops: CDR1 LNHDA, CDR2 SQIVND (reference sequence). The CDR3 extends over 15 amino acids. This clone was seen once. The chain has TRBV19 and TRBJ2-3; D unresolved. The TCR originated in a human patient who received a liver transplant. Some T cells may be provided by the graft donor. The sequenced sample was CD8+ T cells from blood, obtained 12 months after liver transplant. CDR3 sequence (DNA): TGTGCCAGTAGTATTTTCAACATCCACACAGATACGCAGTATTTT. It specifies CASSIFNIHTDTQYF.